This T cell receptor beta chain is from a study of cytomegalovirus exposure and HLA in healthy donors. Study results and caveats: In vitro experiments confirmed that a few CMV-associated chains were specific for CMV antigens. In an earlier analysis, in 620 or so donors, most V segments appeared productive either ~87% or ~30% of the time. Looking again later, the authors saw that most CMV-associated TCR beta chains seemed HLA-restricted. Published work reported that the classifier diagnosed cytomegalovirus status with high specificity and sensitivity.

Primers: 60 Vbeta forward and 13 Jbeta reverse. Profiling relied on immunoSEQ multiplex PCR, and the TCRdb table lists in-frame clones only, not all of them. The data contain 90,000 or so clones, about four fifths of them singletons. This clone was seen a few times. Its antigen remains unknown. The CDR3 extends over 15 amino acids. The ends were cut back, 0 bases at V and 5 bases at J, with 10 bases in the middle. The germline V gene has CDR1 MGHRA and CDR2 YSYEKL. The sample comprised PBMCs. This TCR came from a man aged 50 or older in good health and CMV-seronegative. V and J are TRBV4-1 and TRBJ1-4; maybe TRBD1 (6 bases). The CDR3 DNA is TGCGCCAGCAGCCAAGATAAGGGGGAAAATGAAAAACTGTTTTTT. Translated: CASSQDKGENEKLFF.